Below, 9 T cell receptor beta chains from the same sample are listed, as sequenced in a study of blood T cell repertoires in COVID-19. Measured with immunoSEQ multiplex PCR; TCRdb has only the in-frame clones, and not every one. The data contain roughly 230,000 clones, roughly 86% of them singletons. The source material was peripheral blood. These receptors came from a man over 45 with acute or convalescent COVID-19.

This clone showed up just a few times. This chain uses TRBV9 with TRBJ2-5; D unresolved. CDR1 and CDR2 from the germline V gene are SGDLS and YYNGEE. The length of the CDR3 is 11 residues. V was cut by 4 bases and J by 5 bases, with 6 bases left in between. CDR3 sequence reads: CASSSAETQYF. The DNA for the CDR3 is TGTGCCAGCAGCTCAGCGGAGACCCAGTACTTC. The whole variable domain, remainder taken from reference TRBV9 and TRBJ2-5, is DSGVTQTPKHLITATGQRVTLRCSPRSGDLSVYWYQQSLDQGLQFLIQYYNGEERAKGNILERFSAQQFPDLHSELNLSSLELGDSALYFCASSSAETQYFGPGTRLLVL.

The CDR3 DNA follows: TGTGCCAGCTCACCTCTCGGACAGTCATACAATGAGCAGTTCTTC. It translates to CASSPLGQSYNEQFF. The chain couples TRBV18 to TRBJ2-1; a weak D match, TRBD1 (6 bases). V dropped 3 bases and J dropped 4 bases, with 13 bases sitting between them. The CDR3 is 15 amino acids. Germline CDR1 and CDR2: KGHSH and LQKENI.

Only one count was recorded for this clone. The CDR3: CASSLSGRGQETQYF. As DNA, the CDR3 is TGCGCCAGCAGCTTGTCCGGGAGGGGGCAAGAGACCCAGTACTTC. V is TRBV5-1 and J is TRBJ2-5; 8 bases agree with TRBD2. Germline-derived CDR1 and CDR2 are SGHRS and YFSETQ. CDR3 size: 15 residues. V gave up 1 base and J gave up 2 bases; unmatched junction bases: 4.

V usage is TRBV5-5 and J usage is TRBJ2-7, with D possibly being TRBD2 (6 bases). V lost 0 bases and J 5 bases, leaving 12 bases between the germline ends. In germline, CDR1 is SGHKS, CDR2 YYEKEE (reference sequence). The length of the CDR3 is 14 residues. The CDR3 protein is CASSLVSGVDEQYF. The DNA of the CDR3 is TGTGCCAGCAGCTTGGTTTCGGGAGTAGACGAGCAGTACTTC.

The J gene is TRBJ1-2, the V gene TRBV30; D ambiguous. CDR1 is GTSNPN, CDR2 SVGIG, per germline (reference sequence). V lost 2 bases and J lost 4, with 11 bases in between. This CDR3 spans 13 amino acids. The CDR3 spells CAWSKGSVYGYTF. For the CDR3, the DNA is TGTGCCTGGAGTAAAGGGAGCGTCTATGGCTACACCTTC.

The rearrangement joins TRBV5-1 to TRBJ1-1; 9 nucleotides agree with TRBD1. This CDR3 contains 16 residues. Germline V gives CDR1 SGHRS, CDR2 YFSETQ. With V trimmed by 4 bases and J by 6 bases, 13 bases remained unmatched. The CDR3 loop reads CASSVIPGQGQSEAFF. CDR3 in DNA: TGCGCCAGCAGCGTAATACCGGGACAGGGACAATCTGAAGCTTTCTTT.

This clone was recorded many times. This chain uses TRBV11-3 with TRBJ2-4, with 8 bases identical to TRBD1. J lost 8 bases, V lost 3 bases, and 3 bases had no gene match. There are 13 residues in the CDR3. The germline gives CDR1 SGHNT, CDR2 YENEEA. DNA for the CDR3: TGTGCCAGCAGCTTCCTGGACAGGGACATTCAGTACTTC. It is translated as CASSFLDRDIQYF.

The chain uses TRBV5-4 and TRBJ2-5, with TRBD2 identical over 12 bases. Germline V CDR1 and CDR2: SGHNT, YYREEE (reference sequence). The CDR3 length is 16 residues. J gave up 2 bases and V 0 bases, and 2 bases lay outside the gene matches. CDR3 nucleotide sequence: TGTGCCAGCAGCTTGGTACTAGCGGGGGGTCAAGAGACCCAGTACTTC. This translates into CASSLVLAGGQETQYF.

The rearrangement joins TRBV7-9 to TRBJ1-2; D remains unclear. Trimming left V 2 bases short and J 1 base short, with 8 bases between. Germline V lookup: CDR1 SEHNR, CDR2 FQNEAQ (reference sequence). The CDR3 is 14 residues long. This CDR3 reads CASSLPQDNYGYTF. CDR3 coding DNA: TGTGCCAGCAGCTTACCCCAGGATAACTATGGCTACACCTTC.